This T cell receptor (beta chain) comes out of a study of beta chain features in type 1 diabetes. Study at large: No age, gender or cell yield differences were seen between patients and healthy donors.

Reverse transcribing all isolated RNA meant expressed TCRB transcripts were sequenced. Assay used: immunoSEQ multiplex PCR; TCRdb lists only in-frame clones, some missing. The data contain some 410,000 clones, around 10% of them singletons. CD4+ naive, central memory, regulatory and stem cell-like memory subsets were isolated by sorting on CD45RO/CCR7/CD25/CD127/CD95/CD27. Populations obtained by sorting all exceeded 95% purity. Deletions cut 0 bases from V and 5 bases from J, with 13 bases between. Germline V CDR1 and CDR2: LGHNA, YSLEER. This CDR3 is 16 amino acids long. Regarding this clone: What it binds is not known.

Regarding the study as a whole: Any HLA type influence on TCRB rearrangement was left unresolved here.

The J gene is TRBJ2-2, the V gene TRBV4-3; D tentatively fits TRBD1 or TRBD2 (5 bases each). The receptor was derived from a young woman in good health. The sequencing input was naive CD4+ T cells from blood. CDR3 in amino acids: CASSQDRAGRTGELFF. The DNA for the CDR3 is TGCGCCAGCAGCCAAGATAGGGCAGGGAGAACCGGGGAGCTGTTTTTT.